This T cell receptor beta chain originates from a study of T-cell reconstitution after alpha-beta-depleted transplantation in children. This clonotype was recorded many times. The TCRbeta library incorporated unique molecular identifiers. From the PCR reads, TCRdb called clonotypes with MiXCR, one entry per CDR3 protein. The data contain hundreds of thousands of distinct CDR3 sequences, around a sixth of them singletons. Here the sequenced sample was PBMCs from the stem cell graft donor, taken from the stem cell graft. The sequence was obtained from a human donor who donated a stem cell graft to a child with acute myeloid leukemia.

The DNA of the CDR3 is TGTGCCAGCACTCCGGGGCGGTACGGGGAGCTGTTTTTT. Its protein is CASTPGRYGELFF. This rearrangement joins TRBV5-6 to TRBJ2-2; the D call may be TRBD1 or TRBD2 (5 bases each). V lost 6 bases and J 7 bases, leaving 13 bases between the germline ends. From germline, CDR1 is SGHDT and CDR2 YYEEEE. This CDR3 contains 13 residues.